What follows are 14 T cell receptor beta chains derived from one specimen sequenced in a study of shared clonotypes between healthy human individuals. Produced via immunoSEQ multiplex PCR; TCRdb's table is partial and in-frame only. The sample records approximately 2.1 million clones, 90% to 95% being singletons. The sample consisted of naive CD4+ T cells from PBMCs. Subset here: CD45RA+ positively selected. Receptors were obtained from a man in his late teens or twenties in good health. Some clones in this sample may be carry-over from other donors' samples.

This chain connects TRBV5-1 to TRBJ1-1, with D possibly TRBD1 on 6 matching bases. CDR1 and CDR2 (germline): SGHRS, YFSETQ. CDR3 size: 13 residues. V lost 7 bases to trimming and J lost 3 bases, with 13 bases between them. The CDR3 region is CASGESGDTEAFF. In DNA, the CDR3 is TGCGCCAGCGGCGAATCAGGGGACACTGAAGCTTTCTTT. Looking up the rest from reference TRBV5-1 and TRBJ1-1 gives the full variable domain: KAGVTQTPRYLIKTRGQQVTLSCSPISGHRSVSWYQQTPGQGLQFLFEYFSETQRNKGNFPGRFSGRQFSNSRSEMNVSTLELGDSALYLCASGESGDTEAFFGQGTRLTVV.

The CDR3 nucleotides are TGTGCCAGCAGCTTAGAGAGAATTCGCACCGGGGAGCTGTTTTTT. Amino acid sequence: CASSLERIRTGELFF. The chain couples TRBV7-8 to TRBJ2-2; D remains unclear. The V end lost 1 base, the J end lost 4 bases, and 10 bases lay between the germline ends. The CDR3 extends over 15 amino acids. The germline CDR1 and CDR2 sequences are SGHVS and FQNEAQ.

V is TRBV6-1 and J is TRBJ1-3; no clear D. This CDR3 spans 13 amino acids. In germline, CDR1 is MNHNS, CDR2 SASEGT. Trimming removed 6 bases from V and 2 bases from J, with 8 bases in between. The CDR3 region is CASRYLPGNTIYF. CDR3 nucleotides: TGTGCCAGCAGGTACCTACCTGGAAACACCATATATTTT.

The chain recombines TRBV7-8 with TRBJ2-3; D perhaps matches TRBD2 (7 bases). This CDR3 is built from 16 residues. Germline values: CDR1 SGHVS, CDR2 FQNEAQ. Trimming took off 5 bases at V and 0 bases at J, with 15 bases between the two ends. The CDR3 nucleotides read TGTGCCAGCAGCCCTAGGGGGGGGCGTAGCACAGATACGCAGTATTTT. Its translation: CASSPRGGRSTDTQYF.

The chain employs TRBV14 and TRBJ2-2; the D call may be TRBD1 or TRBD2 (6 bases each). Trimming took off 5 bases at V and 4 bases at J, with 20 bases between the two ends. CDR1 and CDR2 (germline): SGHDN, FVKESK. This CDR3 is 17 amino acids long. CDR3 sequence reads: CASSARYRGASTGELFF. The CDR3 DNA is TGTGCCAGCAGCGCCCGCTATAGGGGGGCGTCCACCGGGGAGCTGTTTTTT.

This rearrangement joins TRBV28 to TRBJ2-5; TRBD1 matches at 7 bases. The CDR3 is 14 residues long. From germline, CDR1 is MDHEN and CDR2 SYDVKM. Unmatched junction bases numbered 4, after V lost 1 base and J lost 5 bases. The CDR3, as DNA: TGTGCCAGCAGTTTATCAAGGGGGCTGGAGACCCAGTACTTC. Its translation is CASSLSRGLETQYF.

The chain couples TRBV15 to TRBJ2-7; D unresolved. The V and J ends lost 4 bases and 2 bases respectively, with 12 bases between them. CDR1 is LNHNV, CDR2 YYDKDF, per germline (reference sequence). This CDR3 comprises 14 residues. The CDR3 sequence is CATSMAHRAYEQYF. CDR3 DNA sequence: TGTGCCACCAGCATGGCTCATCGGGCCTACGAGCAGTACTTC.

The rearrangement joins TRBV28 to TRBJ1-5; 9 positions match TRBD1. CDR3 size: 17 residues. Germline trimming cut 6 bases from V and 6 bases from J; bases unmatched to any gene: 15. The V gene's germline CDR1 is MDHEN and CDR2 SYDVKM. CDR3 in DNA: TGTGCCAGCAGCTATCCGGGGACAGGGAAAAAAGGTCAGCCCCAGCATTTT. It translates to CASSYPGTGKKGQPQHF. Variable domain in full (rest from reference TRBV28 and TRBJ1-5): DVKVTQSSRYLVKRTGEKVFLECVQDMDHENMFWYRQDPGLGLRLIYFSYDVKMKEKGDIPEGYSVSREKKERFSLILESASTNQTSMYLCASSYPGTGKKGQPQHFGDGTRLSIL.

CDR3 nucleotide sequence: TGCGCCAGCAGCCTCGGCGGGACAGGGAATCTAGAGACCCAGTACTTC. Translating it yields CASSLGGTGNLETQYF. The V gene is TRBV5-1, the J gene TRBJ2-5; the match to TRBD1 covers 9 bases. CDR3 length: 16 residues. Trimming removed 4 bases from V and 4 bases from J; junction bases left unmatched: 11. Germline loops: CDR1 SGHRS, CDR2 YFSETQ.

The DNA for the CDR3 is TGTGCCAGCTCACCGCGGACGGACCTGAACACTGAAGCTTTCTTT. Protein sequence: CASSPRTDLNTEAFF. This chain links TRBV18 with TRBJ1-1; D unclear. CDR3 length equals 15 residues. Germline V CDR1 and CDR2: KGHSH, LQKENI. With 3 bases removed from V and 0 bases from J, the gap between germline ends came to 11 bases.

This chain connects TRBV7-2 to TRBJ2-2; no firm D call. The ends were cut back, 8 bases at V and 4 bases at J, with 11 bases in the middle. Germline-derived CDR1 and CDR2 are SGHTA and FQGNSA. The CDR3 runs 13 residues. The CDR3 loop reads CASAVTATGELFF. In DNA, the CDR3 is TGTGCCAGCGCTGTGACGGCCACCGGGGAGCTGTTTTTT.

This rearrangement joins TRBV5-4 to TRBJ1-2; the match to TRBD1 covers 8 bases. Germline-derived CDR1 and CDR2 are SGHNT and YYREEE (reference sequence). The CDR3 is 13 residues long. With V trimmed by 0 bases and J by 11 bases, 6 bases remained unmatched. DNA of the CDR3: TGTGCCAGCAGCTTGGCCGGGACAGGAGGTTACACCTTC. Translation gives CASSLAGTGGYTF.

This rearrangement joins TRBV11-3 to TRBJ2-3, with 9 positions matching TRBD1. CDR1 SGHNT and CDR2 YENEEA come from the germline V gene. The CDR3 spans 17 residues. Trimming cost V 5 bases and J 7 bases; bases outside gene matches: 16. The CDR3 bases are TGTGCCAGCAGCAAAGGGACAGGGCCCTCCGGGCCGTATACGCAGTATTTT. The encoded protein is CASSKGTGPSGPYTQYF.

The V and J genes are TRBV19 and TRBJ2-3; possibly TRBD1 for D (7 bases). The ends were cut back, 6 bases at V and 0 bases at J, with 34 bases in the middle. Germline CDR1 reads LNHDA; CDR2 reads SQIVND (reference sequence). This CDR3 region has 22 residues. The CDR3 coding sequence is TGTGCCAGTAGATGGCCATCCGCGGGACAACCAGGGGGACGTGCTAGCACAGATACGCAGTATTTT. Translated: CASRWPSAGQPGGRASTDTQYF.